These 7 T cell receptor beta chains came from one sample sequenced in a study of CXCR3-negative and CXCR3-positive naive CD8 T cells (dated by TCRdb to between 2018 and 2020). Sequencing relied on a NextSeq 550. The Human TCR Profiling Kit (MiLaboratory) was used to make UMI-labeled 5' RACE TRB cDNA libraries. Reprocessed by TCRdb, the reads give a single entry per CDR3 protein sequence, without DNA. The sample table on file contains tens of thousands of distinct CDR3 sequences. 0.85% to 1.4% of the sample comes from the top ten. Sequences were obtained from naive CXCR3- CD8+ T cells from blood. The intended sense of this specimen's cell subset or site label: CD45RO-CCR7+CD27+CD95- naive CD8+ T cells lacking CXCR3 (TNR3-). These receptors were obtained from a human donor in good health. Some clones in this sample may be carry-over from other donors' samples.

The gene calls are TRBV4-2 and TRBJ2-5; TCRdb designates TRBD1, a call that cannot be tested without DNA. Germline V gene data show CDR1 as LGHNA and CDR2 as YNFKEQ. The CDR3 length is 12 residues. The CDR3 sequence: CASSPPWGTQYF.

The CDR3: CASSSSRGWDEQFF. The chain joins TRBV28 to TRBJ2-1; TCRdb indicates TRBD1, and absent DNA this call remains unverified. The CDR3 has 14 amino acids. The germline gives CDR1 MDHEN, CDR2 SYDVKM.

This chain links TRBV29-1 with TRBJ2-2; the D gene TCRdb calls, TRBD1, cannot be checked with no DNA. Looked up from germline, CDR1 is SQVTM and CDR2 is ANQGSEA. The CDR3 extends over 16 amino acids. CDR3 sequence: CSVERDSGDDTGELFF.

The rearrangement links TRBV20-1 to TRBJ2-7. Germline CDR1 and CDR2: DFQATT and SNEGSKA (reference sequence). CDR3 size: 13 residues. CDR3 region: CSASEREPHEQYF.

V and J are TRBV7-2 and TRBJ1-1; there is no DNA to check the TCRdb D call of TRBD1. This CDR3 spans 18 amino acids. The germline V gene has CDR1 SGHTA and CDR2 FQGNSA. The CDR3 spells CASSPGTGKGPMNTEAFF.

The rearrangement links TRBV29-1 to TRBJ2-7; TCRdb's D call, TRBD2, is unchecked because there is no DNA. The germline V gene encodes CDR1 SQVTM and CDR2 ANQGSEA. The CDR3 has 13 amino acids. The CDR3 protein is CSVVFQGPAEQYF.

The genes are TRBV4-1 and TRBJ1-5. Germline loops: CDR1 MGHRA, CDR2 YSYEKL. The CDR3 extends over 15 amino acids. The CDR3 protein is CASSQLDGPNQPQHF.